One TCR beta chain is described in this entry. The sample comes from a study of blood T cells in healthy people across ages. Using a J-beta primer mix together with a sample-barcoded 5' primer, a second PCR was run for roughly 7 to 12 cycles. MiXCR, run by TCRdb on the 5' RACE reads, gives a single entry per CDR3 protein. The sample lists 380,000 or so distinct CDR3 sequences; more than 45% were seen once. The TCR was taken from a man aged 55 to 70 in good health. Sequencing was performed on blood.

DNA of the CDR3: TGTGCCAGCAGTGTGGGATCGGCGGGCTACACCTTC. Translation gives CASSVGSAGYTF. V is TRBV12-3 or TRBV12-4 and J is TRBJ1-2; D remains unclear. This CDR3 is built from 12 residues. V shed 5 bases and J shed 8 bases, with 12 bases lying between them.